Sequencing of this T cell receptor (beta chain) was carried out in a study of CD8 T cells in ankylosing spondylitis. Study conclusions and caveats: Prior literature has documented some motif variants in synovial fluid and blood from reactive arthritis.

This clonotype was detected many times. What it recognizes is unknown. Germline assignment: CDR1 MDHEN and CDR2 SYDVKM. The CDR3 loop spans 17 amino acids. Unmatched junction bases numbered 8, after V lost 4 bases and J lost 3 bases. Quantitative 5'-RACE with molecular barcodes generated TCR beta libraries. Via MiXCR, TCRdb re-called the 5' RACE reads, giving one row per CDR3 protein. Here the sample spans approximately 60,000 distinct CDR3 sequences, approximately 6% being singletons. The TCR sequence derives from a male donor with ankylosing spondylitis. Sequenced sample: synovial fluid, either unsorted or a sorted T cell fraction (not recorded which). The chain employs TRBV28 and TRBJ2-5; 13 bases line up with TRBD2. CDR3 residues: CASSSWTSGSGKETQYF. In nucleotides, the CDR3 is TGTGCCAGCAGTTCATGGACTAGCGGGAGCGGTAAAGAGACCCAGTACTTC.